The subject of this entry is one T cell receptor beta chain. Clones were read by immunoSEQ multiplex PCR, and TCRdb kept only the in-frame ones, dropping some. The sample lists about 480,000 clones; around nine tenths were seen once. Trimming took 5 bases from V and 5 from J; bases not matched to a gene: 11. CDR1 is MDHEN and CDR2 is SYDVKM in the germline V gene. The CDR3 has 16 residues. Treatment specified: 15 to 20 received Ad26.COV2.S at low or high dose, single or two shots; 5 received placebo; per-sample allocation not given. Sample collection was performed on day 63 after the first vaccine or placebo injection. Whoever gave the sample was an adult aged 18-55 years in Boston. This sample stems from a study of Ad26.COV2.S vaccination and SARS-CoV-2 variants.

Sequencing used peripheral blood, obtained in a trial of Ad26.COV2.S vaccine versus placebo. The TCR originated in a person between 18 and 65 years old who received the Ad26.COV2.S COVID-19 vaccine or a placebo. The chain is built from TRBV28 and TRBJ2-5, with 10 bases matching TRBD2. Here the CDR3 DNA reads TGTGCCAGCAGTCCCGGCGGTAGCGGGAGGAAGGAGACCCAGTACTTC. This translates into CASSPGGSGRKETQYF.